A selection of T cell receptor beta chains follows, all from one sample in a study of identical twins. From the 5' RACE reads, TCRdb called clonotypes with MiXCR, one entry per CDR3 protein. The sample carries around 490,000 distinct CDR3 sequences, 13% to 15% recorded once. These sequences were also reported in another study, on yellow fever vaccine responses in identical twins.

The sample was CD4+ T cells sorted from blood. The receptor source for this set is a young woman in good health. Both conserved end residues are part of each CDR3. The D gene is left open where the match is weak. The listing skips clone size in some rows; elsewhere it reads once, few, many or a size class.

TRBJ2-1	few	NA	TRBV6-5	TGTGCCAGCATTACGGGGAAGGGAATCTACAATGAGCAGTTCTTC	CASITGKGIYNEQFF
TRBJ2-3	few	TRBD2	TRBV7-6	TGTGCCAGCAGCTTATTGGCTAGCGGGAGTACAAATACGCAGTATTTT	CASSLLASGSTNTQYF
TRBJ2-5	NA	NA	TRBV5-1	TGCGCCAGCAGCGTTACAGGGTTGGGGGAGACCCAGTACTTC	CASSVTGLGETQYF
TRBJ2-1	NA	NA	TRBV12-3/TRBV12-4	TGTGCCAGCAGTTTAGGGACTAGGGGGAATGAGCAGTTCTTC	CASSLGTRGNEQFF
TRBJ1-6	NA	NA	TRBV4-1	TGCGCCAGCAGCCAAGCCAGGGAGGGGTCACCCCTCCACTTT	CASSQAREGSPLHF
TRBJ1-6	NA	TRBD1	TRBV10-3	TGTGCCATCAGTGGGGACAGACCTAGCTCCTATAATTCACCCCTCCACTTT	CAISGDRPSSYNSPLHF
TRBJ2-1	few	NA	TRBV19	TGTGCCAGTAGTATATTGGCAGGTGAGCAGTTCTTC	CASSILAGEQFF
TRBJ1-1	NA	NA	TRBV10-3	TGTGCTATCAGTGAGGAGGCAGGGAACACTGAAGCTTTCTTT	CAISEEAGNTEAFF
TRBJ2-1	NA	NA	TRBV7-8	TGTGCCAGCAGCTTAGATCTAGTAGCTGAGCAGTTCTTC	CASSLDLVAEQFF
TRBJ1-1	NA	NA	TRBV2	TGTGCCAGCAGTGAGAGGAATACTGAAGCTTTCTTT	CASSERNTEAFF
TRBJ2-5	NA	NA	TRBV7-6	TGTGCCAGCAGCTCCCTCCCCCTAACTTTGGGAGAGACCCAGTACTTC	CASSSLPLTLGETQYF
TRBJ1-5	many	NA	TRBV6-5	NA	CASILDRLNQPQHF
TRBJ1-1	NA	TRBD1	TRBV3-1	TGTGCCAGCAGCCAGGGACAGGGCTTGATGAACACTGAAGCTTTCTTT	CASSQGQGLMNTEAFF
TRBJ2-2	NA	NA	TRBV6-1	TGTGCCAGCAGACAGGGACGGACGAACACCGGGGAGCTGTTTTTT	CASRQGRTNTGELFF
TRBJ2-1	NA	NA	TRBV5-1	TGCGCCAGCAGCTTGGGTAGAACTGCGGATGAGCAGTTCTTC	CASSLGRTADEQFF
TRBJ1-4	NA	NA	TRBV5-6	TGTGCCAGCAGCGTAGATGTCGATGAAAAACTGTTTTTT	CASSVDVDEKLFF
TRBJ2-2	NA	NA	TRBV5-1	TGCGCCAGCCAACAATTGGCAGGGGGAGGATTCACCGGGGAGCTGTTTTTT	CASQQLAGGGFTGELFF
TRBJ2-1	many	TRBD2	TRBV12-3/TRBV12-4	TGTGCCAGCAGTTTGGGGACTAGCGGGGGAAATGAGCAGTTCTTC	CASSLGTSGGNEQFF
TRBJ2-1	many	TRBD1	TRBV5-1	TGCGCCAGCAGCTGGGACAGCCGGTACAATGAGCAGTTCTTC	CASSWDSRYNEQFF
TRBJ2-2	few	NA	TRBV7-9	TGTGCCAGCAGCTTTCACGCTAACACCGGGGAGCTGTTTTTT	CASSFHANTGELFF
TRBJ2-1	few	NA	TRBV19	TGTGCCAGTAGTAAACGGGCAGGGGGTGGAGGGAATGAGCAGTTCTTC	CASSKRAGGGGNEQFF
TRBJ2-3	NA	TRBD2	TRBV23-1	TGCGCCAGCAGTCACTACGCGGGGGGCCGCACAGATACGCAGTATTTT	CASSHYAGGRTDTQYF
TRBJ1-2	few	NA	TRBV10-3	TGTGCCATCAGCGCAGGGGATTTAGGCTACACCTTC	CAISAGDLGYTF
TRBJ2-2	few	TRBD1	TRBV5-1	TGCGCCAGCGTTAGGTCCCTGGACAGGACGAACACCGGGGAGCTGTTTTTT	CASVRSLDRTNTGELFF
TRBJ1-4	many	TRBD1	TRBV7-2	TGTGCCAGCAGCGCAAGGACAGGGGAAGAAAAACTGTTTTTT	CASSARTGEEKLFF
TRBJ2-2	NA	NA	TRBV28	TGTGCCAGCAGTTTACCTAGCAGGAACACCGGGGAGCTGTTTTTT	CASSLPSRNTGELFF
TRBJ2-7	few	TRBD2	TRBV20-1	TGCAGTGCTAGAGTTGCTAGCGGGGTCTCCTACGAGCAGTACTTC	CSARVASGVSYEQYF
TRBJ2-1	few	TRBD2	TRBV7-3	TGTGCCAGCAGCCGGGCTAGCGGGAAGGGGTATGAGCAGTTCTTC	CASSRASGKGYEQFF
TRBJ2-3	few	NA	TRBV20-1	TGCAGTGCTAGGCATCAACCCTTTCACAGAGATACGCAGTATTTT	CSARHQPFHRDTQYF
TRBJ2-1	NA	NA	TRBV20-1	TGCAGTGCTAGTCGGAGGGAGAGTTACAATGAGCAGTTCTTC	CSASRRESYNEQFF
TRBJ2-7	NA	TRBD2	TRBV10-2	TGCGCCAGCAGTGAGGGACTAGCCCATCCCTACGAGCAGTACTTC	CASSEGLAHPYEQYF
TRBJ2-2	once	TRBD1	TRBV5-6	TGTGCCAGCAGCTCCAGTTACAGGGGGCATGACACCGGGGTGCTGTTTTTT	CASSSSYRGHDTGVLFF
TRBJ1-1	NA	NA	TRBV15	TGTGCCACCAGCCTCCGACGGACGAACACTGAAGCTTTCTTT	CATSLRRTNTEAFF
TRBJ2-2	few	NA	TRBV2	TGTGCCAGCAGAGCAGAGGGGACCGGGGAGCTGTTTTTT	CASRAEGTGELFF
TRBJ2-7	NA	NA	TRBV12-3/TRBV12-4	TGTGCCAGCAGTTTACTGGGGGCGGTCAGCCACGAGCAGTACTTC	CASSLLGAVSHEQYF
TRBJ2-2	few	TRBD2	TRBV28	TGTGCCAGCAGTTTCGTCTTAAGCGGGGGGAGAGTGAACACCGGGGAGCTGTTTTTT	CASSFVLSGGRVNTGELFF
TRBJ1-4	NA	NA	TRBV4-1	TGCGCCAGCAGCCAAAGGCTAGACGCAACTAATGAAAAACTGTTTTTT	CASSQRLDATNEKLFF
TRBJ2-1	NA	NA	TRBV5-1	TGCGCCAGCAGCTTGGTTCTTACGACCGCCTACAATGAGCAGTTCTTC	CASSLVLTTAYNEQFF
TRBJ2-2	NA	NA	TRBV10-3	TGTGCCATCACCTCCCTTGGGGACGGGGAGCTGTTTTTT	CAITSLGDGELFF
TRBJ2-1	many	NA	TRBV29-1	TGCAGCGTGGGGGCACTGGGGGTTTACAATGAGCAGTTCTTC	CSVGALGVYNEQFF
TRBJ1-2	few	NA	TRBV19	TGTGCCAGTACGGGGTTGGATGGCTACACCTTC	CASTGLDGYTF
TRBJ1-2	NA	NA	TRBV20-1	TGCAGTGCTAGTGCCGTAGGGGGGCTCTATGGCTACACCTTC	CSASAVGGLYGYTF
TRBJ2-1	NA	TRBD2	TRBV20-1	TGCAGTACACTAGCGCCGGGACTAGCCCCTAATGAGCAGTTCTTC	CSTLAPGLAPNEQFF
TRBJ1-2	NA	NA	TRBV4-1	TGCGCCAGCAGTCAGAGAGAGGCAGGGACCTTCCACTATGGCTACACCTTC	CASSQREAGTFHYGYTF
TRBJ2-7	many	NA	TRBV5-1	TGCGCCAGCAGTTCAACTCCAGAGACGGTCGAGCAGTACTTC	CASSSTPETVEQYF
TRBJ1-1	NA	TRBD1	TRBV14	TGTGCCAGCAGCAGGGGGCCGGTGAACACTGAAGCTTTCTTT	CASSRGPVNTEAFF
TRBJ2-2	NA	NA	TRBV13	TGTGCCAGCAGCTTTGTCGGGAGCCCGAACACCGGGGAGCTGTTTTTT	CASSFVGSPNTGELFF
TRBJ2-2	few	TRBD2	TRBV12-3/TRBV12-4	TGTGCCAGCAGGGGACTAGCATCCAAAACCGGGGAGCTGTTTTTT	CASRGLASKTGELFF
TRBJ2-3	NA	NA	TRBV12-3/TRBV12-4	TGTGCCAGCAGGGGCAGGAGCGGTCCCACAGATACGCAGTATTTT	CASRGRSGPTDTQYF
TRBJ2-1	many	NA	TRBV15	TGTGCCACCAGCAGAGGACTTGAGAGCTCCTACAATGAGCAGTTCTTC	CATSRGLESSYNEQFF
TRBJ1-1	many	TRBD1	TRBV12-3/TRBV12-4	TGTGCCAGCAGGACAGGGGTTAACACTGAAGCTTTCTTT	CASRTGVNTEAFF
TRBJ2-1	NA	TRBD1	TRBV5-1	TGCGCCAGCAGCTTGGTACAGGGGCGATACAATGAGCAGTTCTTC	CASSLVQGRYNEQFF
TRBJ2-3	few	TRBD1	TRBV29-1	TGCAGCGTTGAAGATCAAGAAAGGGGACAGTACACAGATACGCAGTATTTT	CSVEDQERGQYTDTQYF
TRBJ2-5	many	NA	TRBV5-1	TGCGCCAGCAGCTCGGACAACCAAGAGACCCAGTACTTC	CASSSDNQETQYF
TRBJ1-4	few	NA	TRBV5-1	TGCGCCAGCAGCCCGTGGGGGGGTAATGAAAAACTGTTTTTT	CASSPWGGNEKLFF
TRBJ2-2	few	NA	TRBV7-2	TGTGCCAGCAGCGCCCCTGGAACCGGGGAGCTGTTTTTT	CASSAPGTGELFF
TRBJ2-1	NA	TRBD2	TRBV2	TGTGCCAGCACCTCAAGAAGGGTACCGGGACTAGCGGGAACTTACAATGAGCAGTTCTTC	CASTSRRVPGLAGTYNEQFF
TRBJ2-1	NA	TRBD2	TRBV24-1	TGTGCCACCAGTGATAATAGCGGGAGGGATCTAAATGAGCAGTTCTTC	CATSDNSGRDLNEQFF
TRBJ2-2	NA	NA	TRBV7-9	TGTGCCAGCAGCAGGCCGACAGGCAACACCGGGGAGCTGTTTTTT	CASSRPTGNTGELFF
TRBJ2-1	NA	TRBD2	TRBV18	TGTGCCAGCTCACCACCGGGACTAGCGGGATTTGAGCAGTTCTTC	CASSPPGLAGFEQFF